This T cell receptor beta chain was retrieved from a study of monozygotic twins with inflammatory bowel disease. As for this clonotype: Antigen: not known.

This CDR3 is built from 13 residues. The germline V gene has CDR1 ENHRY and CDR2 SYGVKD. Study observations and caveats: Discrimination among different T cell subtypes was not achievable. Patients got different immunosuppressive treatments, which may have made their repertoires more variable.

TCR libraries each used around 3,500 ng of total RNA. Via template switching, UMIs carrying a 6-nucleotide sample barcode were introduced. Reprocessing the 5' RACE reads, TCRdb reports a single entry for every CDR3 protein and omits DNA. Its table lists tens of thousands of distinct CDR3 sequences. The chain couples TRBV10-3 to TRBJ1-1; without DNA, the TCRdb call of TRBD1 cannot be checked. The sequenced sample was blood. The receptor was derived from a human donor with ulcerative colitis or Crohn's disease, or a healthy co-twin of an affected twin (not recorded which). CDR3: CAHSPRAGTEAFF.